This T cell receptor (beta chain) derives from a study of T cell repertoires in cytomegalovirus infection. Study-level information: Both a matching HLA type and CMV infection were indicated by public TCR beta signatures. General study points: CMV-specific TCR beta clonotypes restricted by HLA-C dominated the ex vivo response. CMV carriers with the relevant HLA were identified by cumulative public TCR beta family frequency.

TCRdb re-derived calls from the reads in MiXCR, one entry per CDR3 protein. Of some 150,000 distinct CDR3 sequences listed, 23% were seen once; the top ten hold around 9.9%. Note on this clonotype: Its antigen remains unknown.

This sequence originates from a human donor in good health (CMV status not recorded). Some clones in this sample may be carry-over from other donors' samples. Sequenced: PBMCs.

CDR3 nucleotide sequence: TGTGCCAGCAGCTTTCCACCCGCTTCGGACACTGAAGCTTTCTTT. Translation gives CASSFPPASDTEAFF. The V and J genes are TRBV7-4 and TRBJ1-1; D is unclear. V lost 3 bases and J 3 bases, leaving 14 bases between the germline ends. The CDR3 runs 15 residues. The V gene's germline CDR1 is SGHVT and CDR2 SQSDAQ.